Below are 2 T cell receptor beta chains sequenced from a single sample in a study of T cell responses to AZD1222 COVID-19 vaccine. Measured with immunoSEQ multiplex PCR; TCRdb has only the in-frame clones, and not every one. This sample has fewer than 150,000 clones, with roughly 82% found just once. Sample: peripheral blood, taken on day 0 of AZD1222 vaccination. The source of these receptors is an adult in good health.

The chain links TRBV5-4 to TRBJ1-2; D is unresolved. The CDR3 covers 16 residues. Deletions cut 4 bases from V and 2 bases from J, with 18 bases between. Per the germline V gene, CDR1 is SGHNT and CDR2 is YYREEE (reference sequence). As DNA, the CDR3 is TGTGCCAGCAGCCCCGGAGGTACGTCAGGAAACTATGGCTACACCTTC. It codes for CASSPGGTSGNYGYTF.

The chain recombines TRBV9 with TRBJ1-6; no reliable D call. Germline V gives CDR1 SGDLS, CDR2 YYNGEE. CDR3 size: 17 residues. Trimming removed 3 bases at V and 5 bases at J, with 18 bases between. The CDR3, as DNA: TGTGCCAGCAGCGCGAGAGTGACCGGACTTGATAATTCACCCCTCCACTTT. It yields the protein CASSARVTGLDNSPLHF.